The clone carrying this TCR beta chain has more than one count but fewer than ten. Its antigen is not known. The data were taken from a study of regulatory T cells in long-lasting Graves disease. On the study more broadly: Persistence in Graves' disease denoted antithyroid drug use beyond 5 years alongside positive TSH receptor antibodies. General study points: Persistent patients had a count of shared public clonotypes (2,741) that exceeded that of new patients (almost 1,000).

CDR3 length equals 15 residues. The germline V and J ends were trimmed by 5 bases and 5 bases, with 15 bases remaining between them. Germline lookup yields CDR1 LNHDA and CDR2 SQIVND (reference sequence). Libraries of TCR beta came from iRepertoire HTBI primers plus Arm-PCR of CDR3 regions. TCRdb called the multiplex PCR reads again in MiXCR, with one record for every CDR3 protein. The table lists 400,000 to 600,000 distinct CDR3 sequences, around a fifth of them singletons. Time point here: persistent/refractory GD, antithyroid drugs over 5 years with positive TRAb. The authors made the TCR library using RNA they extracted from PBMCs.

The V call is TRBV19, the J call TRBJ2-2; no firm D call. The sequences come from peripheral blood mononuclear cells (PBMCs), collected when the disease was refractory, from a patient treated with antithyroid drugs. The receptor was derived from a female donor with Graves disease. CDR3 region: CASSALQVGTGELFF. CDR3 nucleotides: TGTGCCAGTAGTGCCCTCCAGGTGGGGACCGGGGAGCTGTTTTTT.